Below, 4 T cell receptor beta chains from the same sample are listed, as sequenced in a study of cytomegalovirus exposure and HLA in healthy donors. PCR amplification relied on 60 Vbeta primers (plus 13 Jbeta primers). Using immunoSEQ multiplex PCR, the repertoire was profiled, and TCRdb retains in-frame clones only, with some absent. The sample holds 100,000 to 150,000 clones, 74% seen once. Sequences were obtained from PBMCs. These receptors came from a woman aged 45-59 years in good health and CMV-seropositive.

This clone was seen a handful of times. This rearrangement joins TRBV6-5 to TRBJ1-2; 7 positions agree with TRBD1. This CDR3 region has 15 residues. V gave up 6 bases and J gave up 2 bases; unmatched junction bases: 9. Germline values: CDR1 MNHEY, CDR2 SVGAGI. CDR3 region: CASRETTGENYGYTF. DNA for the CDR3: TGTGCCAGCAGAGAGACCACAGGGGAAAACTATGGCTACACCTTC.

Here the CDR3 reads CASSLVRSGDNEQFF. As DNA, the CDR3 is TGTGCCAGCAGCTTGGTTCGTAGCGGAGACAATGAGCAGTTCTTC. The chain carries TRBV5-4 and TRBJ2-1, with D perhaps TRBD2 (6 bases). The germline V and J ends were trimmed by 0 bases and 5 bases, with 12 bases remaining between them. Germline V lookup: CDR1 SGHNT, CDR2 YYREEE (reference sequence). The CDR3 spans 15 residues.

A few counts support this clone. CDR3 DNA sequence: TGTGCCAGCAGTTACTCGGGGACAGGGGGAAACACCATATATTTT. This translates into CASSYSGTGGNTIYF. This sequence joins TRBV6-6 and TRBJ1-3; 9 bases match TRBD1. This CDR3 region has 15 residues. Germline V gives CDR1 MNHNY, CDR2 SVGAGI (reference sequence). The ends lost 0 bases at V and 4 bases at J; junction bases unmatched: 1.

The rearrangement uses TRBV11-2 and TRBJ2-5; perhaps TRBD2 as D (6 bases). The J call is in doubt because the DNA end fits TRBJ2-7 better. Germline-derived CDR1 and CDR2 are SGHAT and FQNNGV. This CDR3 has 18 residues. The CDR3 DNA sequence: TGTGCCAGCAGCCCCTATAAGGAGGGACGTGCCTGGGCCTACGAGCAGTACTTC. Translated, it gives CASSPYKEGRAWAYEQYF.